What follows are 6 T cell receptor beta chains derived from one specimen sequenced in a study of shared T cell receptors in the human thymus. Only in-frame clones appear in the TCRdb table, and some are missing; sequencing was by immunoSEQ multiplex PCR. Of 500,000 to 550,000 clones listed, around 82% were seen once; the top ten hold more than 0.01%. In addition, the sample was reused for a study of human thymus T cells.

Sequenced input: thymocytes. The receptor set was obtained from a boy in the first two years of life with a congenital heart defect.

This clone is a singleton in its sample. The chain joins TRBV4-1 to TRBJ2-1; 9 positions match TRBD2. CDR3 length equals 17 residues. The V gene's germline CDR1 is MGHRA and CDR2 YSYEKL. V lost 1 base, J lost 6 bases, and 10 bases stayed unmatched. CDR3 coding DNA: TGCGCCAGCAGCCAAGGCGTAGCGGGAGAAACAAGCAATGAGCAGTTCTTC. Its translation is CASSQGVAGETSNEQFF.

This chain links TRBV5-6 with TRBJ2-3; perhaps TRBD2 as D (6 bases). CDR3 length: 14 residues. Trimming took off 2 bases at V and 5 bases at J, with 12 bases between the two ends. Per the germline V gene, CDR1 is SGHDT and CDR2 is YYEEEE. The CDR3 spells CASSFGPGVDTQYF. CDR3 DNA: TGTGCCAGCAGCTTCGGTCCGGGAGTAGATACGCAGTATTTT.

The V call is TRBV7-2, the J call TRBJ2-3; 8 nucleotides line up with TRBD1. The CDR3 contains 15 residues. Per the germline V gene, CDR1 is SGHTA and CDR2 is FQGNSA. The V segment lost 2 bases and the J segment 2 bases; nucleotides outside the gene matches: 3. The CDR3 region is CASSLKGQDTDTQYF. The CDR3 region has the DNA TGTGCCAGCAGCTTAAAGGGACAGGACACAGATACGCAGTATTTT.

The chain joins TRBV15 to TRBJ2-2; 12 bases are a match to TRBD1. The germline CDR1 and CDR2 sequences are LNHNV and YYDKDF (reference sequence). The CDR3 totals 17 residues. V trimming: 3 bases; J trimming: 4 bases; junction bases outside the gene matches: 6. CDR3 coding DNA: TGTGCCACCAGCAGCCGGGACAGGGGGCATGGCACCGGGGAGCTGTTTTTT. It translates to CATSSRDRGHGTGELFF.

This CDR3 reads CASSGTSRNYEQYF. The CDR3, as DNA: TGTGCCAGCAGCGGGACTAGCAGGAACTACGAGCAGTACTTC. V usage is TRBV28 and J usage is TRBJ2-7; 9 nucleotides agree with TRBD2. The V and J ends lost 6 bases and 3 bases, in that order; junction bases with no gene match: 6. This CDR3 is 14 amino acids long. Germline CDR1 and CDR2: MDHEN and SYDVKM.

This rearrangement joins TRBV15 to TRBJ2-7; TRBD2 is a possible D gene (6 bases). Per the germline V gene, CDR1 is LNHNV and CDR2 is YYDKDF (reference sequence). The CDR3 totals 15 residues. V dropped 6 bases and J dropped 5 bases, with 20 bases sitting between them. In DNA, the CDR3 is TGTGCCACCAGGGCCAGCGCGGGAAGGTCCGACGAGCAGTACTTC. Its protein is CATRASAGRSDEQYF.